These 23 T cell receptor beta chains came from one sample sequenced in a study of post-analysis software for immune sequencing data. General study findings and limits: Several TRBV segments (TRBV5-6, TRBV5-1 and TRBV20-1 among them) occurred more frequently in patients than in controls.

These receptors are not linked to any known antigen. Unique molecular identifiers featured in each of the TCR beta cDNA libraries. TCRdb fed the PCR reads into MiXCR, producing one record per CDR3 protein. The top ten hold approximately 4.4% of the sample, which has 750,000 to 950,000 distinct CDR3 sequences, approximately 53% seen once. The material sequenced was blood. Source of these receptors: a girl aged 10-17 years with multiple sclerosis.

This clonotype occurred a few times. CDR3 nucleotides: TGCAGCGTTGATTCAGGGGAGGATGGCTACACCTTC. It is translated as CSVDSGEDGYTF. V and J are TRBV29-1 and TRBJ1-2; D perhaps matches TRBD1 (6 bases). With 3 bases removed from V and 6 bases from J, the gap between germline ends came to 11 bases. This CDR3 spans 12 amino acids. CDR1 SQVTM and CDR2 ANQGSEA come from the germline V gene.

The chain carries TRBV5-1 and TRBJ2-7; 12 positions match TRBD2. Germline V gene sequence: CDR1 SGHRS, CDR2 YFSETQ. The CDR3 covers 17 residues. Trimming at V came to 0 bases and at J to 3 bases, leaving 7 bases not matched to a gene. The CDR3 nucleotides are TGCGCCAGCAGCTTGGCGAGACTAGCGGGAGAACTCTACGAGCAGTACTTC. This encodes CASSLARLAGELYEQYF.

The V call is TRBV29-1, the J call TRBJ2-3; 7 nucleotides align to TRBD1. Germline V gene data show CDR1 as SQVTM and CDR2 as ANQGSEA. The CDR3 spans 15 residues. After removal of 1 base from V and 4 bases from J, the junction contained 8 bases not matched to a gene. CDR3 in amino acids: CSVEGYRGSPDTQYF. The CDR3, as DNA: TGCAGCGTTGAAGGATACAGGGGATCCCCAGATACGCAGTATTTT.

V and J are TRBV29-1 and TRBJ1-2; D is unclear. This CDR3 spans 11 amino acids. V shed 6 bases and J shed 5 bases, with 10 bases lying between them. Germline-derived CDR1 and CDR2 are SQVTM and ANQGSEA. CDR3 sequence reads: CSVLGQYGYTF. The CDR3 nucleotides read TGCAGCGTCCTCGGCCAATATGGCTACACCTTC.

The sample holds a few counts of this clonotype. V is TRBV7-6 and J is TRBJ2-7; possibly TRBD2 for D (6 bases). Deletions cut 3 bases from V and 0 bases from J, with 18 bases between. CDR1 SGHVS and CDR2 FNYEAQ come from the germline V gene. The CDR3 spans 17 residues. CDR3 region: CASSFGWSSDNSYEQYF. The DNA of the CDR3 is TGTGCCAGCAGCTTTGGGTGGTCTAGCGATAACTCCTACGAGCAGTACTTC.

This sequence joins TRBV29-1 and TRBJ1-5; perhaps TRBD1 as D (6 bases). The germline V and J ends were trimmed by 1 base and 3 bases, with 13 bases remaining between them. The germline gives CDR1 SQVTM, CDR2 ANQGSEA. The CDR3 is 15 residues long. The CDR3 nucleotides read TGCAGCGTTGAAGTCGTGGGGGCGCCCAATCAGCCCCAGCATTTT. Protein sequence: CSVEVVGAPNQPQHF.

This rearrangement joins TRBV20-1 to TRBJ1-5; D is ambiguous. Germline CDR1 is DFQATT and CDR2 is SNEGSKA (reference sequence). V was trimmed by 2 bases and J by 2 bases, leaving 10 bases between them. The CDR3 consists of 14 residues. In nucleotides, the CDR3 is TGCAGTGCTAGAACGGAGGTGGGCAATCAGCCCCAGCATTTT. Encoded protein: CSARTEVGNQPQHF.

V usage is TRBV5-4 and J usage is TRBJ1-2, with D hard to call. V was shortened by 4 bases and J by 3 bases, with 16 bases between the two germline ends. CDR1 and CDR2 from the germline V gene are SGHNT and YYREEE (reference sequence). There are 15 residues in the CDR3. The CDR3 bases are TGTGCCAGCAGCCACCAAAGGGCCGGGTACTATGGCTACACCTTC. Translation: CASSHQRAGYYGYTF. The complete variable domain, with remaining parts taken from reference TRBV5-4 and TRBJ1-2, reads ETGVTQSPTHLIKTRGQQVTLRCSSQSGHNTVSWYQQALGQGPQFIFQYYREEENGRGNFPPRFSGLQFPNYSSELNVNALELDDSALYLCASSHQRAGYYGYTFGSGTRLTVV.

This chain links TRBV4-1 with TRBJ2-2; the D gene is possibly TRBD1 (6 bases). The CDR3 has 16 amino acids. Trimming pared 0 bases from V and 5 bases from J, leaving 13 bases between. CDR1 is MGHRA, CDR2 YSYEKL, per germline. The CDR3 sequence: CASSQEPRGGTGELFF. The CDR3 nucleotides are TGCGCCAGCAGCCAAGAACCCAGGGGTGGAACCGGGGAGCTGTTTTTT.

The table lists this clonotype with a few counts. The CDR3 nucleotides read TGTGCCAGCAGCGTCATCCACACAGATACGCAGTATTTT. This codes for CASSVIHTDTQYF. The chain links TRBV9 to TRBJ2-3, with D uncertain. The CDR3 consists of 13 residues. Germline CDR1 and CDR2: SGDLS and YYNGEE. The V and J ends lost 2 bases and 2 bases respectively, with 6 bases between them. The full variable domain, with the rest looked up from reference TRBV9 and TRBJ2-3, is DSGVTQTPKHLITATGQRVTLRCSPRSGDLSVYWYQQSLDQGLQFLIQYYNGEERAKGNILERFSAQQFPDLHSELNLSSLELGDSALYFCASSVIHTDTQYFGPGTRLTVL.

The chain employs TRBV12-3 or TRBV12-4 and TRBJ2-5; TRBD2 aligns across 7 bases. J gave up 6 bases and V 0 bases, and 13 bases lay outside the gene matches. The CDR3 extends over 17 amino acids. This chain's CDR3 is CASSLARSGVGKKTQYF. In DNA, the CDR3 is TGTGCCAGCAGTTTAGCGCGGAGCGGGGTTGGGAAAAAGACCCAGTACTTC.

The gene calls are TRBV6-5 and TRBJ2-5; 7 nucleotides agree with TRBD2. The assigned J gene may be wrong: the sequence end matches TRBJ2-7 better. The CDR3 runs 14 residues. The germline gives CDR1 MNHEY, CDR2 SVGAGI. CDR3 in DNA: TGTGCCAGCAGTTATGGCGGGAGTTTCTACGAGCAGTACTTC. It specifies CASSYGGSFYEQYF.

The chain combines TRBV7-9 with TRBJ1-2; no clear D gene. V lost 5 bases to trimming and J lost 3 bases, with 13 bases between them. This CDR3 spans 14 amino acids. In germline, CDR1 is SEHNR, CDR2 FQNEAQ (reference sequence). CDR3 sequence (DNA): TGTGCCAGCAGCCCTCCGGAGGGTCACTATGGCTACACCTTC. Translation: CASSPPEGHYGYTF.

The chain is built from TRBV18 and TRBJ1-1, with D hard to call. From germline, CDR1 is KGHSH and CDR2 LQKENI. This CDR3 is built from 13 residues. V was trimmed by 6 bases and J by 4 bases, leaving 12 bases between them. The CDR3 loop is CASSLGSTTEAFF. The CDR3 region has the DNA TGTGCCAGCTCGCTCGGGAGTACCACTGAAGCTTTCTTT. The full variable domain, rest sourced from reference TRBV18 and TRBJ1-1, is NAGVMQNPRHLVRRRGQEARLRCSPMKGHSHVYWYRQLPEEGLKFMVYLQKENIIDESGMPKERFSAEFPKEGPSILRIQQVVRGDSAAYFCASSLGSTTEAFFGQGTRLTVV.

A few counts support this clonotype. This chain joins TRBV20-1 and TRBJ2-5; D gene uncertain. CDR1 and CDR2 (germline): DFQATT, SNEGSKA (reference sequence). The V and J ends lost 2 bases and 2 bases respectively, with 15 bases between them. The CDR3 is made up of 15 amino acids. The CDR3 DNA follows: TGCAGTGCTAGACCTCGCCTCGGAAATCAAGAGACCCAGTACTTC. Translated, it gives CSARPRLGNQETQYF.

This clonotype was detected only a few times. DNA for the CDR3: TGTGCCACCCGGGGGACCTACGAGCAGTACTTC. Translated, it gives CATRGTYEQYF. The chain uses TRBV2 and TRBJ2-5; tentative D call: TRBD2 (6 bases). Judging by the DNA end, TRBJ2-7 fits better; the J call may be wrong. The CDR3 sequence is 11 residues long. Per germline, CDR1 SNHLY and CDR2 FYNNEI.

This clonotype was found a few times. The rearrangement uses TRBV5-1 and TRBJ2-1; TRBD2 matches at 9 bases. CDR3 length: 14 amino acids. The germline V gene encodes CDR1 SGHRS and CDR2 YFSETQ. Trimming removed 4 bases from V and 7 bases from J; junction bases left unmatched: 6. CDR3 sequence reads: CASSPIAGANEQFF. The DNA for the CDR3 is TGCGCCAGCAGCCCGATAGCGGGAGCAAATGAGCAGTTCTTC.

This chain connects TRBV29-1 to TRBJ1-1; 9 positions agree with TRBD1. V gave up 6 bases and J gave up 6 bases; unmatched junction bases: 8. CDR1 SQVTM and CDR2 ANQGSEA come from the germline V gene. The CDR3 runs to 13 residues. CDR3 loop: CSVNRGLSSEAFF. The CDR3 DNA follows: TGCAGCGTCAACAGGGGGCTATCTTCTGAAGCTTTCTTT. The complete variable domain, with remaining parts taken from reference TRBV29-1 and TRBJ1-1, reads SAVISQKPSRDICQRGTSLTIQCQVDSQVTMMFWYRQQPGQSLTLIATANQGSEATYESGFVIDKFPISRPNLTFSTLTVSNMSPEDSSIYLCSVNRGLSSEAFFGQGTRLTVV.

This clonotype has a handful of counts. This chain links TRBV29-1 with TRBJ2-4; TRBD2 matches 8 bases. Germline V gene lookup returns CDR1 SQVTM and CDR2 ANQGSEA. V was clipped by 7 bases and J by 13 bases; unmatched bases: 15. The CDR3 has 13 residues. The CDR3 loop reads CSGRGGIREDQYF. The CDR3 DNA reads as TGCAGCGGCCGGGGGGGAATAAGAGAGGACCAGTACTTC. The full variable domain, in which reference TRBV29-1 and TRBJ2-4 provide the parts outside the CDR3, is SAVISQKPSRDICQRGTSLTIQCQVDSQVTMMFWYRQQPGQSLTLIATANQGSEATYESGFVIDKFPISRPNLTFSTLTVSNMSPEDSSIYLCSGRGGIREDQYFGAGTRLSVL.

This chain joins TRBV20-1 and TRBJ2-1; the D gene is possibly TRBD2 (6 bases). The CDR3 spans 14 residues. Looked up from germline, CDR1 is DFQATT and CDR2 is SNEGSKA (reference sequence). V lost 3 bases, J lost 6 bases, and 15 bases lay in between. In DNA, the CDR3 is TGCAGTGCTAGGGACGGGAGAAGAGCCAATGAGCAGTTCTTC. Amino acid sequence: CSARDGRRANEQFF.

A remark on this clonotype: As the CDR3 is not closed by the conserved phenylalanine or tryptophan, this likely results from a read error. The DNA is omitted, as the CDR3 cannot be located on it reliably, and the CDR3 follows TCRdb's listing. V and J are TRBV12-3 or TRBV12-4 and TRBJ2-1; the D call of TRBD2 is as the table states it, not checked on the DNA. The CDR3 is 14 residues long, counting both termini. The CDR3 here is CASSSGTRHNERFL.

V and J are TRBV7-9 and TRBJ1-5, with D uncertain. Between the trimmed V and J ends, which lost 5 bases and 1 base, there was a span of 9 bases. Germline CDR1 reads SEHNR; CDR2 reads FQNEAQ (reference sequence). The CDR3 extends over 14 amino acids. The CDR3 sequence is CASSHEGSNQPQHF. The CDR3 DNA reads as TGTGCCAGCAGCCACGAGGGCAGCAATCAGCCCCAGCATTTT.

This clonotype turned up a few times. The rearrangement uses TRBV9 and TRBJ2-1; possibly TRBD2 for D (6 bases). Germline V gene lookup returns CDR1 SGDLS and CDR2 YYNGEE. This CDR3 region has 16 residues. Between the trimmed V and J ends, which lost 4 bases and 5 bases, there was a span of 19 bases. The CDR3 here is CASSPPRPREHNEQFF. The CDR3 DNA reads TGTGCCAGCAGCCCCCCCAGACCGCGGGAACACAATGAGCAGTTCTTC.